The rows below give T cell receptor beta chains drawn from one sample of a study of human T cells and chemical hapten exposure. TCRdb reprocessed the RACE reads with MiXCR, giving one entry per CDR3 protein. The sample contains 130,000 or so distinct CDR3 sequences, approximately 9.5% of which appear only once. The sample comprised whole blood. These receptors were collected from a male donor in good health. Some clones in this sample may be carry-over from other donors' samples. Both conserved end residues are part of each CDR3. The order of the fields is J gene, D gene, CDR3 length, clone size, V gene, CDR3 DNA, CDR3 protein. D genes are given only for firm matches. Expanded clones get a size class; other rows say once, few or many, or leave the size out.

J gene: TRBJ1-1; D gene: .; CDR3 length: 14; clone size: .; V gene: TRBV7-2; CDR3 DNA: TGTGCCAGCAGCCGCGGGGGACTGGGCAGTGAAGCTTTCTTT; CDR3 protein: CASSRGGLGSEAFF
J gene: TRBJ2-7; D gene: TRBD1; CDR3 length: 12; clone size: many; V gene: TRBV29-1; CDR3 DNA: TGCAGCGCGAGGGACAGAGTCTACGAGCAGTACTTC; CDR3 protein: CSARDRVYEQYF
J gene: TRBJ1-1; D gene: .; CDR3 length: 14; clone size: few; V gene: TRBV5-1; CDR3 DNA: TGCGCCAGCAGCCCCCAGCCACCAAACACTGAAGCTTTCTTT; CDR3 protein: CASSPQPPNTEAFF
J gene: TRBJ1-4; D gene: TRBD1; CDR3 length: 18; clone size: .; V gene: TRBV5-1; CDR3 DNA: TGCGCCAGCAGCTTGCCGGGACAGGGCCGGAGTGGGAATGAAAAACTGTTTTTT; CDR3 protein: CASSLPGQGRSGNEKLFF
J gene: TRBJ1-1; D gene: TRBD1; CDR3 length: 13; clone size: many; V gene: TRBV27; CDR3 DNA: TGTGCCAGCAGCACGACAGGGGAGGCTGAAGCTTTCTTT; CDR3 protein: CASSTTGEAEAFF
J gene: TRBJ1-5; D gene: .; CDR3 length: 14; clone size: .; V gene: TRBV27; CDR3 DNA: TGTGCCAGCAGTTTAACCGGAGACAATCAGCCCCAGCATTTT; CDR3 protein: CASSLTGDNQPQHF
J gene: TRBJ2-1; D gene: TRBD2; CDR3 length: 15; clone size: few; V gene: TRBV14; CDR3 DNA: TGTGCCAGCAGCGCTAGCGGGGGGGCCTACAATGAGCAGTTCTTC; CDR3 protein: CASSASGGAYNEQFF
J gene: TRBJ2-1; D gene: TRBD2; CDR3 length: 15; clone size: .; V gene: TRBV12-3/TRBV12-4; CDR3 DNA: TGTGCCAGCAGTCCCTTTAGCGGGAGGGTTCATGAGCAGTTCTTC; CDR3 protein: CASSPFSGRVHEQFF
J gene: TRBJ2-5; D gene: .; CDR3 length: 15; clone size: few; V gene: TRBV7-2; CDR3 DNA: TGTGCCAGCAGCTTAGGGGCCGGAGTCGGGGAGACCCAGTACTTC; CDR3 protein: CASSLGAGVGETQYF
J gene: TRBJ1-5; D gene: .; CDR3 length: 12; clone size: many; V gene: TRBV6-2/TRBV6-3; CDR3 DNA: TGTGCCAGCAGACAGGGTCATCAGCCCCAGCATTTT; CDR3 protein: CASRQGHQPQHF
J gene: TRBJ1-4; D gene: .; CDR3 length: 14; clone size: .; V gene: TRBV12-3/TRBV12-4; CDR3 DNA: TGTGCCAGCAGTCCCTCTGTGGGGTACGAAAAACTGTTTTTT; CDR3 protein: CASSPSVGYEKLFF
J gene: TRBJ2-7; D gene: .; CDR3 length: 16; clone size: .; V gene: TRBV4-3; CDR3 DNA: TGCGCCAGCAGCCGCGATTCTAGCGGAAGGGGGAACGAGCAGTACTTC; CDR3 protein: CASSRDSSGRGNEQYF
J gene: TRBJ1-2; D gene: TRBD1; CDR3 length: 13; clone size: .; V gene: TRBV29-1; CDR3 DNA: TGCAGCGTCGGTACAGGGGGGGACTATGGCTACACCTTC; CDR3 protein: CSVGTGGDYGYTF
J gene: TRBJ2-5; D gene: .; CDR3 length: 12; clone size: few; V gene: TRBV11-2; CDR3 DNA: TGTGCCAGCAGAACCACCGGGGGCCCCCCGTACTTC; CDR3 protein: CASRTTGGPPYF
J gene: TRBJ1-5; D gene: TRBD1; CDR3 length: 18; clone size: .; V gene: TRBV27; CDR3 DNA: TGTGCCAGCAGTCCCTCCCCCGACAGGGAGCTCGGCAATCAGCCCCAGCATTTT; CDR3 protein: CASSPSPDRELGNQPQHF